This T cell receptor beta chain was identified in a study of T cell clonality in common variable immunodeficiency. Study observations and caveats: In common variable immunodeficiency, TCR beta chains reportedly carried fewer deletions and N-nucleotide insertions.

This clone was observed at least ten times. Its antigen remains unknown. The CDR3 end lies 3 residues beyond the end of the read and is filled in from the germline J gene. Germline CDR1 SQVTM, CDR2 ANQGSEA. The CDR3 has 11 amino acids. The V and J ends lost 7 bases and 2 bases, in that order; junction bases with no gene match: 2. Clones were read by immunoSEQ multiplex PCR, and TCRdb kept only the in-frame ones, dropping some. This table holds 45,000 to 55,000 clones with no singletons; the top ten claim 5.4%. Blood samples were heparinized, roughly 4.5 to 8.5 ml per donor. The clonotype comes from a person aged 18 to 70 in good health. The chain carries TRBV29-1 and TRBJ2-7, with 7 bases aligning to TRBD1. Material: peripheral blood mononuclear cells. The CDR3 DNA, read in part, is TGCAGCGCCCAGGGGGCCTACGAG. Translation gives CSAQGAYE. The full-length CDR3 reads as CSAQGAYEQYF.